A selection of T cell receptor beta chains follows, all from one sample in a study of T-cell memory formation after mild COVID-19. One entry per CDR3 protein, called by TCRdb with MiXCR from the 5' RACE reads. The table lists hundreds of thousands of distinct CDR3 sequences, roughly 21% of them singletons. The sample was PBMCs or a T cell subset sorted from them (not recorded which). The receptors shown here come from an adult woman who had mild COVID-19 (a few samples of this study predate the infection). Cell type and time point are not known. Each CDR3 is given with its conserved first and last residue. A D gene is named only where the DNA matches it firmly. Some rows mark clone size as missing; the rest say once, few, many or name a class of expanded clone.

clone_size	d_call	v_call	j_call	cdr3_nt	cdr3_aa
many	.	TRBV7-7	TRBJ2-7	TGTGCCAGCAGCATTGACTGGCCCTCGAACGAGCAGTACTTC	CASSIDWPSNEQYF
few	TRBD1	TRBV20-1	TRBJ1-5	TGCAGTGCTAGAGATGTGGACAGGGGACTACATCAGCCCCAGCATTTT	CSARDVDRGLHQPQHF
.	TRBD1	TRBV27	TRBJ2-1	TGTGCCAGCAGAGAGGACAGGGGTGTGATTGAGCAGTTCTTC	CASREDRGVIEQFF
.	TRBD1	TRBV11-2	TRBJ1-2	TGTGCCAGCAGCTTAGCAGCGGGACAGGGTTATGGCTACACCTTC	CASSLAAGQGYGYTF
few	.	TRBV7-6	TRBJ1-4	TGTGCCAGCAGCTTAACCGGGGGAGCTGAAAAACTGTTTTTT	CASSLTGGAEKLFF
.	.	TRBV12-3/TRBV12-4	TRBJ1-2	TGTGCCAGCAGACAGTTCGGGGGCGGTTATGGCTACACCTTC	CASRQFGGGYGYTF
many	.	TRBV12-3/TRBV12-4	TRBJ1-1	TGTGCCAGCAGCCCGGATACGAACACTGAAGCTTTCTTT	CASSPDTNTEAFF
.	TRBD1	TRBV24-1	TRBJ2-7	TGTGCCACCAGTGATCCTTACCGGACAGGGCTCGACGAGCAGTACTTC	CATSDPYRTGLDEQYF
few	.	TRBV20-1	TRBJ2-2	TGCAGTGCTAGTAATATCGTCACCGGGGAGCTGTTTTTT	CSASNIVTGELFF
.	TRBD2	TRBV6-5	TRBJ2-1	TGTGCCAGCAGTGAACGAAGACTAGCGGGGATCAATGAGCAGTTCTTC	CASSERRLAGINEQFF
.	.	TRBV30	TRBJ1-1	TGTGCCTGGACCGCGAGGGCCGTGAACACTGAAGCTTTCTTT	CAWTARAVNTEAFF
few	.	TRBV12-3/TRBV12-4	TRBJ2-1	TGTGCCAGCAGCTATATTACAGGGATCACCTACAATGAGCAGTTCTTC	CASSYITGITYNEQFF
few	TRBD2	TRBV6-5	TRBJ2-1	TGTGCCAGCAGCCGTAGCGGGAGCGTATCCTACAATGAGCAGTTCTTC	CASSRSGSVSYNEQFF
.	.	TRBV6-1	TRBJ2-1	TGTGCCAGCATCTCCAGGGGTTTTGGGTCCAATGAGCAGTTCTTC	CASISRGFGSNEQFF
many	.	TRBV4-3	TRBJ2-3	TGCGCCAGCAGCCGGGAACTCACAGATACGCAGTATTTT	CASSRELTDTQYF
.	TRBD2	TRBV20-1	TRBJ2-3	TGCAGTGCTAGATCCGGGTACCGGACTAGCGGGGGGTACACAGATACGCAGTATTTT	CSARSGYRTSGGYTDTQYF
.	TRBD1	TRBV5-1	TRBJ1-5	TGCGCCAGCAGCCCAGAGACAGGGTTTCAGCCCCAGCATTTT	CASSPETGFQPQHF
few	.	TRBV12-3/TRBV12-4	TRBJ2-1	TGTGCCAGCAGTTTCGCGGGACTGGGACCCAATGAGCAGTTCTTC	CASSFAGLGPNEQFF
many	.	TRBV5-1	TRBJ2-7	TGCGCCAGCAGCTTGGACTATCCATACGAGCAGTACTTC	CASSLDYPYEQYF
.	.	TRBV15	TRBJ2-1	TGTGCCACCGGGGCGGTCTACAATGAGCAGTTCTTC	CATGAVYNEQFF
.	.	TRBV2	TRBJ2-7	TGTGCCAGCAGTGAAAGGGACTTGTACTACGAGCAGTACTTC	CASSERDLYYEQYF
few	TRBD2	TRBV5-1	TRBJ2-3	TGCGCCAGCAGACTGGAGACTAGCGGCAGCACAGATACGCAGTATTTT	CASRLETSGSTDTQYF
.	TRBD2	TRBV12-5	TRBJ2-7	TGTGCTAGCTCGACTAGCGGGAGCAACGAGCAGTACTTC	CASSTSGSNEQYF
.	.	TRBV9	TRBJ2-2	TGTGCCAGCAGCGTTAAACGTGGGGCCGGGGAGCTGTTTTTT	CASSVKRGAGELFF
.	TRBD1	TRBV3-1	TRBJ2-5	TGTGCCAGCAGCCAACTCTCCGGGACAGGGGTGGGAGAGACCCAGTACTTC	CASSQLSGTGVGETQYF
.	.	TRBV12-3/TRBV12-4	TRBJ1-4	TGTGCCAGCAGTTCAGGGACGGCTCCTCGGGTTGATGAAAAACTGTTTTTT	CASSSGTAPRVDEKLFF
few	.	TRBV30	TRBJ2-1	TGTGCCTGGAGTGTACACACCTCCTACAATGAGCAGTTCTTC	CAWSVHTSYNEQFF
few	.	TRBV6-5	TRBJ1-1	TGTGCCAGCAGTTACTCGACAGAGAACACTGAAGCTTTCTTT	CASSYSTENTEAFF
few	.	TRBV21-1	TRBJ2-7	TGTGCCAGCTTGGGACAGGACCCCTACGAGCAGTACTTC	CASLGQDPYEQYF
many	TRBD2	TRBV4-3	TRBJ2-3	TGCGCCAGCAGCCAAGATATGATGCTCGGCGGGAGGGCCGTAGCAGATACGCAGTATTTT	CASSQDMMLGGRAVADTQYF
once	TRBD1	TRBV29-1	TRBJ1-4	TGCAGCGTTAAAACAGGGGGCAATGAAAAACTGTTTTTT	CSVKTGGNEKLFF
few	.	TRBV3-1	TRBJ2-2	TGTGCCAGCAGCCAAGATTGGGCGTTGTTAGGCGGGGAGCTGTTTTTT	CASSQDWALLGGELFF
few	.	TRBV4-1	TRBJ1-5	TGCGCCAGCAGCCAAGGATTCATTGTGGTCGGTCCTCAGCCCCAGCATTTT	CASSQGFIVVGPQPQHF
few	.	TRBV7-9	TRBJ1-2	TGTGCCAGCAGCTCCCCCCCCCGGAGAGGCTATGGCTACACCTTC	CASSSPPRRGYGYTF
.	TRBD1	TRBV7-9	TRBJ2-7	TGTGCCAGCAGCCGCCGGGACAGCCTCTCCTACGAGCAGTACTTC	CASSRRDSLSYEQYF
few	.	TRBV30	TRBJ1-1	TGTGCCTGGAGTGTAAAGGGTACCCGACGGTGGGCTGAAGCTTTCTTT	CAWSVKGTRRWAEAFF
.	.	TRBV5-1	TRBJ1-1	TGCGCCAGCACCGGGGACATGAACACTGAAGCTTTCTTT	CASTGDMNTEAFF
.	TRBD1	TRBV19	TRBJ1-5	TGTGCCAGTAGTATCCCGGACAGGGGACGGTATAGCAATCAGCCCCAGCATTTT	CASSIPDRGRYSNQPQHF
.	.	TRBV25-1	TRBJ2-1	TGTGCCAGCAGTGTGGGGCAGACGGGCTCCTACAATGAGCAGTTCTTC	CASSVGQTGSYNEQFF
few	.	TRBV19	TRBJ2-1	TGTGCCAGTAGTATAAGTCCCTACAGGGTCGATGAGCAGTTCTTC	CASSISPYRVDEQFF
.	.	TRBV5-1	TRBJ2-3	TGCGCCAGCAACCTAGGGGGGCACCGAAGCACAGATACGCAGTATTTT	CASNLGGHRSTDTQYF
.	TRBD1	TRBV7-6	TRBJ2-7	TGTGCCAGCAGCTCGACGGGACAGGGCGTATACGAGCAGTACTTC	CASSSTGQGVYEQYF
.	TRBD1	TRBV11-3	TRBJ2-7	TGTGCCAGCAGCCACCGGGACAGGGCCTACGAGCAGTACTTC	CASSHRDRAYEQYF
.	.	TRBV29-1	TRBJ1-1	TGCAGCGTTGAACAATGGGGGCCCGACAGCCACACTGAAGCTTTCTTT	CSVEQWGPDSHTEAFF
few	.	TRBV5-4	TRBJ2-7	TGTGCCAGCAGCGCCCGCGGTGAGCCCTACGAGCAGTACTTC	CASSARGEPYEQYF
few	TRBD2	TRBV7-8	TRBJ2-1	TGTGCCAGCAGCATCCCGACGGGACTAGCGAGTTACAATGAGCAGTTCTTC	CASSIPTGLASYNEQFF
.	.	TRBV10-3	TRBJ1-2	TGTGCCATCAGTGAGTCGGCAGGGACTATTGGCTACACCTTC	CAISESAGTIGYTF
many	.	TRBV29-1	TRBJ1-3	TGCAGCGGACTCGACCCGGGGGGAAACACCATATATTTT	CSGLDPGGNTIYF
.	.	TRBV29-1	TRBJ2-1	TGCAGCGTTGAACGCGGCGTGAGCTCCTACAATGAGCAGTTCTTC	CSVERGVSSYNEQFF
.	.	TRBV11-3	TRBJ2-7	TGTGCCAGCAGCACCACCGGGACACGCTACGAGCAGTACTTC	CASSTTGTRYEQYF
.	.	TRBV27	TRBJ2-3	TGTGCCAGCAGTGAGGGAGCCCCCACAGATACGCAGTATTTT	CASSEGAPTDTQYF
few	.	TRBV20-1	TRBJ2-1	TGCAGTGCTAGTAGTATGGGAAGCCGAGGGGGAGCTTCCTACAATGAGCAGTTCTTC	CSASSMGSRGGASYNEQFF
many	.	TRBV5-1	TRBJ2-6	TGCGCCAGCAGCTTGACAGGGATGAGCTCTGGGGCCAACGTCCTGACTTTC	CASSLTGMSSGANVLTF